This is a list of T cell receptor beta chains from one sample in a study of cytomegalovirus exposure and HLA in healthy donors. The method was immunoSEQ multiplex PCR; TCRdb's version includes in-frame clones alone and lacks a portion of them. The sample holds around 130,000 clones, approximately 80% seen once. The sequenced sample was PBMCs. The receptor set was obtained from a woman aged 60-70 years in good health and CMV-seronegative. The conserved cysteine and the conserved F or W are not part of the CDR3 here. The order of the fields is V gene, CDR3 length, J gene, CDR3 protein.

v_gene: TRBV2
len: 9
j_gene: TRBJ1-1
CDR3aa: ASTRSTEAF

v_gene: TRBV29-1
len: 9
j_gene: TRBJ1-2
CDR3aa: SVVENYGYT

v_gene: TRBV2
len: 11
j_gene: -
CDR3aa: ASSRDSGGEQY

v_gene: TRBV7-2
len: 13
j_gene: TRBJ2-7
CDR3aa: ASSQSPGTGSEQY

v_gene: TRBV28
len: 12
j_gene: TRBJ1-2
CDR3aa: ASSPQGQIYGYT

v_gene: TRBV28
len: 11
j_gene: TRBJ2-1
CDR3aa: ASGDRGLREQF

v_gene: TRBV2
len: 12
j_gene: TRBJ2-3
CDR3aa: ARNRAGGTDTQY

v_gene: TRBV4-2
len: 13
j_gene: TRBJ2-7
CDR3aa: ASSQEPGIKNEQY

v_gene: TRBV30
len: 10
j_gene: TRBJ2-7
CDR3aa: AWSGGLYEQY

v_gene: TRBV5-1
len: 14
j_gene: TRBJ2-1
CDR3aa: ASSPWIGESYNGQF

v_gene: TRBV7-6
len: 13
j_gene: TRBJ1-1
CDR3aa: ASSPPRQGYTEAF

v_gene: TRBV9
len: 11
j_gene: TRBJ2-5
CDR3aa: ASSGGQKETQY

v_gene: TRBV30
len: 10
j_gene: TRBJ1-2
CDR3aa: AWRVDSLSST

v_gene: TRBV19
len: 16
j_gene: TRBJ2-6
CDR3aa: ASSMHGTSGAGANVLT

v_gene: TRBV28
len: 12
j_gene: TRBJ2-7
CDR3aa: ASRSLGQGWEQY

v_gene: TRBV6-1
len: 13
j_gene: TRBJ2-2
CDR3aa: ASQIAGVGSGELF

v_gene: TRBV7-7
len: 12
j_gene: TRBJ2-5
CDR3aa: ASSLGSRVETQY

v_gene: TRBV5-1
len: 13
j_gene: TRBJ1-1
CDR3aa: ASREDGTPNTEAF